This T cell receptor beta chain was observed in a study of T cell repertoires in cytomegalovirus infection. Study summary: HLA-C-restricted CMV epitopes, recently identified, and well-studied HLA-B-restricted ones were used by the study. CMV infection plus the matching HLA type was flagged by public TCR beta signatures.

The CDR3 contains 16 residues. CDR1 SGHKS and CDR2 YYEKEE come from the germline V gene (reference sequence). One entry per CDR3 protein, called by TCRdb with MiXCR from the reads. Of 900,000 to 950,000 distinct CDR3 sequences in the sample, 30% to 40% were seen once. Worth noting for this clonotype: Antigen unknown. At one of its ends the junction is not consistent with the germline gene, which may arise from a read error.

This TCR came from a human donor in good health (CMV status not recorded). Some clones in this sample may be carry-over from other donors' samples. The starting material was cultured CD8+ T cells from PBMCs, obtained from culture after CMV antigen stimulation. The gene calls are TRBV5-5 and TRBJ2-1; D is unresolved. CDR3 sequence (DNA): TGTGTCAGCAGCTTGGCCAGAGCTCCGTCGGTGGATGAGCAGTTCTTC. It codes for CVSSLARAPSVDEQFF. Based on the CDR3 plus reference TRBV5-5 and TRBJ2-1, the full variable domain is DAGVTQSPTHLIKTRGQQVTLRCSPISGHKSVSWYQQVLGQGPQFIFQYYEKEERGRGNFPDRFSARQFPNYSSELNVNALLLGDSALYLCVSSLARAPSVDEQFFGPGTRLTVL.